This entry is about one TCR beta chain. V was pared by 0 bases and J by 2 bases, with 8 bases of the junction left unmatched. The CDR3 has 17 amino acids. CDR1 SGHNT and CDR2 YENEEA come from the germline V gene. No progression to ophthalmopathy during 18 months of follow-up defined stable disease. Diagnosis relied on clinical symptoms, serum thyroxine and TRAb, thyroid ultrasound and orbital computed tomography. The data belong to a study of T cells in Graves' hyperthyroidism and ophthalmopathy. RNA transcripts provided the source from which TCR beta CDR3 regions were amplified. First-round RT-PCR with HTBI primers amplified the TCR CDR3 region. From the multiplex PCR reads, TCRdb called clonotypes with MiXCR, one entry per CDR3 protein. The sample carries fewer than 110,000 distinct CDR3 sequences, roughly 15% recorded once.

The rearrangement joins TRBV11-3 to TRBJ2-7; TRBD2 agrees at 9 bases. Input material: blood. This sequence originates from a woman between 45 and 65 years old with Graves' hyperthyroidism. The CDR3 loop reads CASSLDSGGGGAYEQYF. The CDR3 nucleotides read TGTGCCAGCAGCTTAGATTCAGGTGGCGGGGGGGCCTACGAGCAGTACTTC.